The present T cell receptor beta chain was sequenced within a study of OX40 agonist ivuxolimab in advanced cancers. Comments on this clone: The antigen remains unidentified.

V shed 4 bases, J shed 8 bases, and the junction held 10 bases outside the gene matches. Germline V gives CDR1 MNHNS, CDR2 SASEGT. There are 14 residues in the CDR3. Profiling relied on immunoSEQ multiplex PCR, and the TCRdb table lists in-frame clones only, not all of them. There are roughly 91,000 clones in the sample; 95% to 96% occur only once, and approximately 2% lies in the top ten. General study points: Among some nonresponders, normalized T-cell clonal expansion was also low.

The chain has TRBV6-1 and TRBJ1-1; 7 bases match TRBD1. The sample in question was CD4+ or CD8+ T cells sorted from blood, obtained in a trial of the OX40 agonist ivuxolimab. This TCR was recovered from an adult with an advanced solid tumor such as melanoma, head and neck, liver or kidney cancer. The CDR3 spells CASSASTGFEEAFF. Here the CDR3 DNA reads TGTGCCAGCAGTGCTTCGACAGGGTTCGAGGAAGCTTTCTTT.